The rows below give T cell receptor beta chains drawn from one sample of a study of blood T cell repertoires in COVID-19. Using immunoSEQ multiplex PCR, the repertoire was profiled, and TCRdb retains in-frame clones only, with some absent. The sample carries 45,000 to 50,000 clones, over 80% recorded once. The sequenced sample consisted of peripheral blood. These TCRs come from a man aged 65 to 79 with acute or convalescent COVID-19. CDR3s include the opening cysteine and the closing phenylalanine or tryptophan.

v_call: TRBV7-3
cdr3_aa: CASSFASGRASDTQYF

v_call: TRBV5-5
cdr3_aa: CASSLREGGYTF

v_call: TRBV19
cdr3_aa: CASSNRNGLVDIQYF

v_call: TRBV5-4
cdr3_aa: CATGTRSSSEAFF

v_call: TRBV30
cdr3_aa: CAWSVWGRSFGNTIYF

v_call: TRBV10-3
cdr3_aa: CAISLGTGEINSPLHF

v_call: TRBV19
cdr3_aa: CASSTYRGRGNTEAFF

v_call: TRBV11-2
cdr3_aa: CASSLGSSGNTIYF

v_call: TRBV7-7
cdr3_aa: CASSFRDRGYEQYF

v_call: TRBV19
cdr3_aa: CASSIGVSTEDTGELFF

v_call: TRBV7-2
cdr3_aa: CASSSRGGINVLTF

v_call: TRBV7-2
cdr3_aa: CASSFAGNTEAFF

v_call: TRBV29-1
cdr3_aa: CSVRTGDGLAGGRSSTDTQYF

v_call: TRBV5-1
cdr3_aa: CASSLGGVSEKLFF

v_call: TRBV5-1
cdr3_aa: CASSSTSGTGGTYGYTF

v_call: TRBV3-1/TRBV3-2
cdr3_aa: CASSRQDTEAFF

v_call: TRBV5-6
cdr3_aa: CASSSGTGWETQYF

v_call: TRBV24-1
cdr3_aa: CATSDFYGVHYGYTF

v_call: TRBV21-1
cdr3_aa: CASSTDTGTPFQPQHF

v_call: TRBV5-4
cdr3_aa: CASSRDRQETQYF

v_call: TRBV2
cdr3_aa: CASRRLLNTGELFF

v_call: TRBV10-3
cdr3_aa: CAISSQNTEAFF

v_call: TRBV5-1
cdr3_aa: CASNLQGYDTQYF

v_call: TRBV5-5
cdr3_aa: CASSLSRGTTSYEQYF

v_call: TRBV4-1
cdr3_aa: CASSQAQGTDTQYF

v_call: TRBV18
cdr3_aa: CASSPMGANNSPLHF

v_call: TRBV29-1
cdr3_aa: CSALRETQYF

v_call: TRBV9
cdr3_aa: CASSVAPAGGSYEQYF

v_call: TRBV10-2
cdr3_aa: CASSHLAGADAAFF